A single sample is the source of the 3 T cell receptor beta chains below, sequenced in a study of blood T cell repertoires in COVID-19. Clones were read by immunoSEQ multiplex PCR, and TCRdb kept only the in-frame ones, dropping some. The data hold 200,000 to 250,000 clones, with roughly 88% observed a single time. Material: peripheral blood. Receptors were obtained from a man aged 45-65 years with active or convalescent COVID-19.

The chain links TRBV27 to TRBJ1-6, with a possible D match to TRBD1 (5 bases). The CDR3 has 15 residues. V lost 0 bases, J lost 9 bases, and 12 bases lay in between. Germline CDR1 MNHEY, CDR2 SMNVEV (reference sequence). CDR3: CASSLSARVTSPLHF. CDR3 DNA: TGTGCCAGCAGTTTATCGGCCAGGGTCACTTCACCCCTCCACTTT.

The chain combines TRBV3-1 (or the pseudogene TRBV3-2) with TRBJ2-3; 10 positions match TRBD1. Trimming cost V 0 bases and J 6 bases; bases outside gene matches: 18. This CDR3 is 20 amino acids long. Germline V gene lookup returns CDR1 LGHDT and CDR2 YNNKEL (reference sequence). CDR3 sequence reads: CASSQDESWYGQGVGDTQYF. The CDR3 DNA sequence: TGTGCCAGCAGCCAAGACGAGTCGTGGTACGGACAGGGGGTTGGGGATACGCAGTATTTT.

This chain connects TRBV29-1 to TRBJ2-5, with D maybe TRBD2 (6 bases). V was shortened by 6 bases and J by 5 bases, with 10 bases between the two germline ends. Germline loops: CDR1 SQVTM, CDR2 ANQGSEA. This CDR3 has 11 amino acids. CDR3 sequence reads: CSVLAWETQYF. The CDR3 DNA reads as TGCAGCGTCCTAGCGTGGGAGACCCAGTACTTC.